This T cell receptor beta chain emerged from a study of shared clonotypes between healthy human individuals. Study observations and caveats: Rarefaction exposed incomplete sorted-subset sequencing despite large depth.

With respect to this clone: No antigen is known for it.

In the authors' methods: Filtering differed, since immunoSEQ gave only junction sequences and no quality scores. Only in-frame clones appear in the TCRdb table, and some are missing; sequencing was by immunoSEQ multiplex PCR. D and trimming come from the DNA, and the V and J calls and clone size come from that table. This table has about 980,000 clones, roughly 72% appearing once. Trimming took off 8 bases at V and 3 bases at J, with 16 bases between the two ends. Germline values: CDR1 LNHDA, CDR2 SQIVND (reference sequence). This CDR3 region has 15 residues. Material: memory CD4+ T cells sorted from blood. Described subset: CD45RA-negative fraction. This receptor was identified in a young man in good health. The chain couples TRBV19 to TRBJ1-4; D is unresolved. In DNA form, the CDR3 reads TGTGCCAGTGGGTCGACATGGGGAGCTAATGAAAAACTGTTTTTT. It translates to CASGSTWGANEKLFF.